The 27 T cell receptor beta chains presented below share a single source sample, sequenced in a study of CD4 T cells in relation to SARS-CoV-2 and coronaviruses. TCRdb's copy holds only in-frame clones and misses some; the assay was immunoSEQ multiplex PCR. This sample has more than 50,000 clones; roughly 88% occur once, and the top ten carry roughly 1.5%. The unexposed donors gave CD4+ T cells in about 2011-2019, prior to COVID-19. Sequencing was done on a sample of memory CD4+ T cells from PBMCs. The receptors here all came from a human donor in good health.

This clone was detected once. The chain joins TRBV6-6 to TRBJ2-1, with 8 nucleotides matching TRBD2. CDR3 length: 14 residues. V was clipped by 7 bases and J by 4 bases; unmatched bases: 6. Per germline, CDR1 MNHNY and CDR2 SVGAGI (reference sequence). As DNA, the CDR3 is TGTGCCAGCAAGAGCGGGAGCGCGTACAATGAGCAGTTCTTC. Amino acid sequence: CASKSGSAYNEQFF.

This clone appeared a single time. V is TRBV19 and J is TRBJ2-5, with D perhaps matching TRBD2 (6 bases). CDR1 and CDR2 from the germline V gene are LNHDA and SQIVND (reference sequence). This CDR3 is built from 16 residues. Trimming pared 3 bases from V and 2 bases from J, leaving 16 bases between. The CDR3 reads CASSIVGSGVQETQYF. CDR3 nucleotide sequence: TGTGCCAGTAGTATTGTTGGTAGCGGCGTACAAGAGACCCAGTACTTC.

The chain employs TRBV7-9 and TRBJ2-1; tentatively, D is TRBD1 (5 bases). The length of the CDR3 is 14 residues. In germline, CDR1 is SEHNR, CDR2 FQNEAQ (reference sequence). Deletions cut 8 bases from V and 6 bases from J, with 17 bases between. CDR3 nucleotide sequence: TGTGCCAGCGGAATCGCAAGGGGCTTCAATGAGCAGTTCTTC. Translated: CASGIARGFNEQFF.

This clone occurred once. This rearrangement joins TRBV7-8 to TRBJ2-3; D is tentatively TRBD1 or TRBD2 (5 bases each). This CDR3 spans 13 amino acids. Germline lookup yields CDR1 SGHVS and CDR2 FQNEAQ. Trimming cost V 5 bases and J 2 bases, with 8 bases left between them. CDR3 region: CASSRDHTDTQYF. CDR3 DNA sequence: TGTGCCAGCAGCCGGGACCACACAGATACGCAGTATTTT.

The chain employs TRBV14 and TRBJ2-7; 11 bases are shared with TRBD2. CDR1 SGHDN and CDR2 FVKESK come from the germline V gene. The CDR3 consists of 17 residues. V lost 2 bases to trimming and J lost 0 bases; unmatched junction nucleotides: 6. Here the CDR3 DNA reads TGTGCCAGCAGCCAAACACCAACTAGCGGGAGCTCCTACGAGCAGTACTTC. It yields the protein CASSQTPTSGSSYEQYF.

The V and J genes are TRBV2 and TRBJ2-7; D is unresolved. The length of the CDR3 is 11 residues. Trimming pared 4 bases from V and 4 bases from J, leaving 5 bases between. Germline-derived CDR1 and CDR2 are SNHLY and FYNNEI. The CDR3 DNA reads TGTGCCAGCAGTGTAGCATACGAGCAGTACTTC. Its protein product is CASSVAYEQYF.

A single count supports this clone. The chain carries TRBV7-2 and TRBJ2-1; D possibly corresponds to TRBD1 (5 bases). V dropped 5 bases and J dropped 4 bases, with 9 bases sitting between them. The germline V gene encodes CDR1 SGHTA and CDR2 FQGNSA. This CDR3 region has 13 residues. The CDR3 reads CASSADRYNEQFF. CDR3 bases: TGTGCCAGCAGCGCCGACAGATACAATGAGCAGTTCTTC. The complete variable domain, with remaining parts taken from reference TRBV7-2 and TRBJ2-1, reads GAGVSQSPSNKVTEKGKDVELRCDPISGHTALYWYRQSLGQGLEFLIYFQGNSAPDKSGLPSDRFSAERTGGSVSTLTIQRTQQEDSAVYLCASSADRYNEQFFGPGTRLTVL.

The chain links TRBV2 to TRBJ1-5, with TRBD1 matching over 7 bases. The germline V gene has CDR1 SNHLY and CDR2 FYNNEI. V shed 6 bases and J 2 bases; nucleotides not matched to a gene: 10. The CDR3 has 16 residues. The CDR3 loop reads CASRGTGTVRNQPQHF. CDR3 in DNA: TGTGCCAGCAGAGGTACCGGGACAGTACGCAATCAGCCCCAGCATTTT.

CDR3 residues: CASSFSRPRGNTEAFF. In DNA, the CDR3 is TGTGCCAGCAGTTTCTCCCGACCCCGGGGGAACACTGAAGCTTTCTTT. The chain joins TRBV28 to TRBJ1-1; D is uncertain. Germline CDR1 reads MDHEN; CDR2 reads SYDVKM. The germline V and J ends were trimmed by 3 bases and 1 base, with 15 bases remaining between them. This CDR3 has 16 residues.

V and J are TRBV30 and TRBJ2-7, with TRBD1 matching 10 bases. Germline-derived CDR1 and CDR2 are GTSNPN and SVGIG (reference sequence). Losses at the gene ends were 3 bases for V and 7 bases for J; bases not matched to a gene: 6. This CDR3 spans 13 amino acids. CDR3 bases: TGTGCCTGGAGGGGGACAGGGGATTATGAGCAGTACTTC. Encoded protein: CAWRGTGDYEQYF.

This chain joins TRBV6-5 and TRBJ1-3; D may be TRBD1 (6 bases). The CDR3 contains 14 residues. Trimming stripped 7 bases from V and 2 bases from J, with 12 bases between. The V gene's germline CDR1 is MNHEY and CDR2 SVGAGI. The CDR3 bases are TGTGCCAGCACGGTCAGGGGAGCTGGAAACACCATATATTTT. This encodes CASTVRGAGNTIYF.

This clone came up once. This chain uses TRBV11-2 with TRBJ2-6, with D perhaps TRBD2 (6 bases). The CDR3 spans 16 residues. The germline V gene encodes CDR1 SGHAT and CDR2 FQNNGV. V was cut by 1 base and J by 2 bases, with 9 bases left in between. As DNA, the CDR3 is TGTGCCAGCAGCTTAGCGGGAGCCCCTGGGGCCAACGTCCTGACTTTC. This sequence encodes CASSLAGAPGANVLTF. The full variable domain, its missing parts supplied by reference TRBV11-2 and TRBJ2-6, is EAGVAQSPRYKIIEKRQSVAFWCNPISGHATLYWYQQILGQGPKLLIQFQNNGVVDDSQLPKDRFSAERLKGVDSTLKIQPAKLEDSAVYLCASSLAGAPGANVLTFGAGSRLTVL.

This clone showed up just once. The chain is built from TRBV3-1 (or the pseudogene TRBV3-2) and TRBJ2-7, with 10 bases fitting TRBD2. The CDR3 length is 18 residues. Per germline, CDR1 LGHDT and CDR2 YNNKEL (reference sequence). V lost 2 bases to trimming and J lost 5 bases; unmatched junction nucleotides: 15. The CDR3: CASSQPGRLAGSSNEQYF. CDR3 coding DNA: TGTGCCAGCAGCCAACCGGGACGACTAGCGGGTTCCTCGAACGAGCAGTACTTC.

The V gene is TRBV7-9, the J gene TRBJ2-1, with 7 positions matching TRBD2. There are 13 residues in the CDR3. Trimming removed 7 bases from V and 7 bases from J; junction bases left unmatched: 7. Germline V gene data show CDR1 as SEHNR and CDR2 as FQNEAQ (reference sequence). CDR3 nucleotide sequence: TGTGCCAGCAAACTAGCGAGGAGGAATGAGCAGTTCTTC. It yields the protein CASKLARRNEQFF.

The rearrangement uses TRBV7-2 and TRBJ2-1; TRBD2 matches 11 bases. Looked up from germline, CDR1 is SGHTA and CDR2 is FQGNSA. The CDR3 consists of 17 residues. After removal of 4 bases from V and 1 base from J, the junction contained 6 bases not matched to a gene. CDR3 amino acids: CASSSGLAALSYNEQFF. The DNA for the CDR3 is TGTGCCAGCAGCTCGGGACTAGCGGCCCTTTCCTACAATGAGCAGTTCTTC.

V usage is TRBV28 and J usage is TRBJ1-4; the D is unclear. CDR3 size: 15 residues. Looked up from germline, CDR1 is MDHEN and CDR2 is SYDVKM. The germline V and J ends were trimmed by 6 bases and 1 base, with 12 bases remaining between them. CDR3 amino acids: CASSLPVGTNEKLFF. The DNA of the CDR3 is TGTGCCAGCAGCCTACCAGTAGGAACTAATGAAAAACTGTTTTTT.

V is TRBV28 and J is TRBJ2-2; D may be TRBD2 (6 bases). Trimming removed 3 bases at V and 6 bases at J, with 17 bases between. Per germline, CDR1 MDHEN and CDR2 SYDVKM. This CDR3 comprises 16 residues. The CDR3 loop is CASSFFSGGGAGELFF. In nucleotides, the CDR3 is TGTGCCAGCAGTTTCTTTAGCGGAGGAGGGGCCGGGGAGCTGTTTTTT.

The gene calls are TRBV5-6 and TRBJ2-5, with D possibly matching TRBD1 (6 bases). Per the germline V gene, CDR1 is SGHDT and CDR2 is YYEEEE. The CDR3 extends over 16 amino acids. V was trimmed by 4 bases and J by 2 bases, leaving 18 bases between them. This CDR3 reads CASSREGVAAQETQYF. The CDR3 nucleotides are TGTGCCAGCAGCCGAGAGGGGGTGGCGGCGCAAGAGACCCAGTACTTC.

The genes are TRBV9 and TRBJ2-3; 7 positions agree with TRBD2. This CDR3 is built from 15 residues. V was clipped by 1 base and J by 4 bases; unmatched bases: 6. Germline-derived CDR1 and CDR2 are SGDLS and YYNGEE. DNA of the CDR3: TGTGCCAGCAGCGTATTACCTAGCGGAGCAGATACGCAGTATTTT. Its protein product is CASSVLPSGADTQYF.

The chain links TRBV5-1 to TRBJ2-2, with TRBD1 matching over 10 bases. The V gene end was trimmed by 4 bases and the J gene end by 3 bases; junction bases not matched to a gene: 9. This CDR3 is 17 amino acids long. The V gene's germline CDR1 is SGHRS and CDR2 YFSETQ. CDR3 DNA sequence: TGCGCCAGCAGCGGAGGGGACAGGGGAGTCGACACCGGGGAGCTGTTTTTT. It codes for CASSGGDRGVDTGELFF.

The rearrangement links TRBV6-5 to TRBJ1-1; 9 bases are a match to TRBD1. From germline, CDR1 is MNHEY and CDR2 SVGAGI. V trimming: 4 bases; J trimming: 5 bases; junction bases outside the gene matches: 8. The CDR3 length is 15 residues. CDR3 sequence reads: CASSSVTGGGTEAFF. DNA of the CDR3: TGTGCCAGCAGTTCCGTGACAGGGGGTGGTACTGAAGCTTTCTTT.

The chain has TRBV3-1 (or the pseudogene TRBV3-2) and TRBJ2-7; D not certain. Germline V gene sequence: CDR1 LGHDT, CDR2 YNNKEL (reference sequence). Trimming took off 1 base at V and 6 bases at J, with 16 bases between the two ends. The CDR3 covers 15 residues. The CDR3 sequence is CASSQGNVRTSEQYF. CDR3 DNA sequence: TGTGCCAGCAGCCAAGGTAACGTACGGACCTCCGAGCAGTACTTC.

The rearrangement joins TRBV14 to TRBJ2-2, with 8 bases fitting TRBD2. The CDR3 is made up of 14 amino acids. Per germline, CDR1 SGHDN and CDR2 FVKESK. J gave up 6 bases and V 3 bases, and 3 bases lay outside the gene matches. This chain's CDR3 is CASSQTLAAGELFF. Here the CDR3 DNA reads TGTGCCAGCAGCCAGACACTAGCGGCCGGGGAGCTGTTTTTT.

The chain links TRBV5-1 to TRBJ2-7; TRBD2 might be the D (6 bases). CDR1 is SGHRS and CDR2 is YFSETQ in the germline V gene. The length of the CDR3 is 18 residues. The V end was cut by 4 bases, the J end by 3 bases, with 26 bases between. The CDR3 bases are TGCGCCAGCAGCCAAACCCATAGCGGATTTTCTTCTGACTACGAGCAGTACTTC. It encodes CASSQTHSGFSSDYEQYF.

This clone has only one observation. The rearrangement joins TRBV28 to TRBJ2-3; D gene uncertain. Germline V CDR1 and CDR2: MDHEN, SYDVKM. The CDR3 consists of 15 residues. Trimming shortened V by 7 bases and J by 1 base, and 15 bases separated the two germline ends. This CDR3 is CASTSAGIGTDTQYF. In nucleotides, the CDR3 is TGTGCCAGCACCTCGGCCGGTATTGGCACAGATACGCAGTATTTT.

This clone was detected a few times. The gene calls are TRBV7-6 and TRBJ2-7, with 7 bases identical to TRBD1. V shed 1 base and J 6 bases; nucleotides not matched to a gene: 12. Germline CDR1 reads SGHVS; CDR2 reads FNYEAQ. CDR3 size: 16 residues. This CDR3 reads CASSLDRGGWGTEQYF. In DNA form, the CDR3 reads TGTGCCAGCAGCTTAGACAGGGGTGGATGGGGCACCGAGCAGTACTTC.

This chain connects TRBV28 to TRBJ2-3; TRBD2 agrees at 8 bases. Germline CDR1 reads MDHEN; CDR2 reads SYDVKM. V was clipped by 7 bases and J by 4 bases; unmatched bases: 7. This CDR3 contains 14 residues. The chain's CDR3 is CASIPSGSADTQYF. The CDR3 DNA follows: TGTGCCAGCATTCCGAGCGGGAGTGCAGATACGCAGTATTTT.